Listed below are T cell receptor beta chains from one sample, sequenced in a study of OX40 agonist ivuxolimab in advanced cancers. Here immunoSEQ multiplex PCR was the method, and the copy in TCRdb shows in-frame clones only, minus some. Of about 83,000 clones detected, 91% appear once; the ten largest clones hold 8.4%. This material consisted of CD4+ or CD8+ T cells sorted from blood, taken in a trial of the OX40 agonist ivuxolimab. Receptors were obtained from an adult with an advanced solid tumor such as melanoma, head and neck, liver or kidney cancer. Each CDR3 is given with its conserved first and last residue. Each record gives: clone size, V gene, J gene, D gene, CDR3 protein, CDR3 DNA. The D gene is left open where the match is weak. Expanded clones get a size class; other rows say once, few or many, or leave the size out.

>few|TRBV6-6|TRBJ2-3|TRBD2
CASSYSLAGGIDTQYF
TGTGCCAGCAGTTACTCGTTAGCGGGAGGAATAGATACGCAGTATTTT
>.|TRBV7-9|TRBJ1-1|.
CASREDLLMNTEAFF
TGTGCCAGCAGGGAGGATCTCTTAATGAACACTGAAGCTTTCTTT
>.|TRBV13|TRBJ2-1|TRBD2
CASSQGLGWYEQFF
TGTGCCAGCAGCCAGGGACTAGGGTGGTATGAGCAGTTCTTC
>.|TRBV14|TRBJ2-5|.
CASSQDRRAGHDQYF
TGTGCCAGCAGCCAAGATCGAAGGGCAGGGCATGACCAGTACTTC
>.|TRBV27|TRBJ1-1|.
CASSLNPIVTEAFF
TGTGCCAGCAGTTTAAACCCGATAGTCACTGAAGCTTTCTTT
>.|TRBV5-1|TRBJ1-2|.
CATGAGQGYGYTF
TGCGCCACCGGGGCGGGGCAAGGCTATGGCTACACCTTC
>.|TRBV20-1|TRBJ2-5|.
CSAIRETQYF
TGCAGTGCTATTCGAGAGACCCAGTACTTC
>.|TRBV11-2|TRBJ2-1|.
CASSLAGAEGWNNEQFF
TGTGCCAGCAGCTTAGCTGGGGCGGAGGGGTGGAACAATGAGCAGTTCTTC
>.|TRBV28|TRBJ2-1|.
CASSPPSSYNEQFF
TGTGCCAGCAGCCCACCGAGCTCCTACAATGAGCAGTTCTTC
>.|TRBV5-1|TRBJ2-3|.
CASSLVPTDTQYF
TGCGCCAGCAGCTTGGTTCCCACAGATACGCAGTATTTT
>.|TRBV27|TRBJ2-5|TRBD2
CASRLAGGETQYF
TGTGCCAGCAGGCTAGCGGGGGGAGAGACCCAGTACTTC
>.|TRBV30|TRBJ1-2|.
CACPTGTGRGYTF
TGTGCCTGTCCGACCGGGACGGGGAGAGGCTACACCTTC
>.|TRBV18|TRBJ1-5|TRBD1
CASSGQGVRVNQPQHF
TGTGCCAGCTCAGGACAGGGGGTCAGAGTTAATCAGCCCCAGCATTTT
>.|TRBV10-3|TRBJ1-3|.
CAISETRVHTIYF
TGTGCCATCAGTGAGACCCGGGTTCACACCATATATTTT
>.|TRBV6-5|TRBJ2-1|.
CASSYFRTVVYEQFF
TGTGCCAGCAGTTATTTTAGGACCGTAGTCTATGAGCAGTTCTTC
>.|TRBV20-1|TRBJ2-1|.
CSARENEQFF
TGCAGTGCTAGAGAGAATGAGCAGTTCTTC
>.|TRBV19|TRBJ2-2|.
CASENPYWREELFF
TGTGCCAGTGAAAACCCCTATTGGAGGGAGGAGCTGTTTTTT
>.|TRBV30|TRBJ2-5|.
CAWDPMGGDQETQYF
TGTGCCTGGGACCCGATGGGTGGGGACCAAGAGACCCAGTACTTC
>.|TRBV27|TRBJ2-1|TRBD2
CASSSHREGLGNEQFF
TGTGCCAGCAGTTCCCACCGGGAGGGCCTGGGAAATGAGCAGTTCTTC
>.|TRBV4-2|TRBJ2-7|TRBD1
CASSQDGTGKRSYEQYF
TGTGCCAGCAGCCAAGATGGGACAGGGAAGCGGTCCTACGAGCAGTACTTC
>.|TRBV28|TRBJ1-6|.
CASSLRGSPLHF
TGTGCCAGCAGTTTACGGGGTTCACCCCTCCACTTT
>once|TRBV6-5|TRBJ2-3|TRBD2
CASSYSRAGATDTQYF
TGTGCCAGCAGTTACTCGAGGGCGGGAGCCACAGATACGCAGTATTTT
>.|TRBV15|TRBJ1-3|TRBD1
CATSRVRGGGNTIYF
TGTGCCACCAGCAGAGTCAGGGGGGGTGGAAACACCATATATTTT
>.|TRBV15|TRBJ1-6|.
CATSRDRENSLLHF
TGTGCCACCAGCAGAGACAGGGAAAATTCACTCCTCCACTTT
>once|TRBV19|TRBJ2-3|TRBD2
CASSIEGLADTQYF
TGTGCCAGTAGTATAGAAGGACTAGCAGATACGCAGTATTTT
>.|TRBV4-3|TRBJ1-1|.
CASSQIGGSGFF
TGCGCCAGCAGCCAAATTGGGGGCTCAGGTTTCTTT
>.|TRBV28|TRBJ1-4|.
CASRGADRYWGNEKLFF
TGTGCCAGCAGAGGAGCCGATAGATACTGGGGAAATGAAAAACTGTTTTTT
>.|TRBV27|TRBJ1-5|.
CASSLSGFSNQPQHF
TGTGCCAGCAGTTTATCTGGGTTCAGCAATCAGCCCCAGCATTTT
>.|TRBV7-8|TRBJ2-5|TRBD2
CASSPGLAVIKETQYF
TGTGCCAGCAGCCCGGGACTAGCGGTGATCAAAGAGACCCAGTACTTC
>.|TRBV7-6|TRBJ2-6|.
CASSSPTSSSGANVLTF
TGTGCCAGCAGCTCACCCACCTCTAGCTCTGGGGCCAACGTCCTGACTTTC